A selection of T cell receptor beta chains follows, all from one sample in a study of control samples from healthy donors and cancer patients. This table comes from immunoSEQ multiplex PCR, and its TCRdb copy is limited to in-frame clones, with some not included. There are some 120,000 clones in the sample; 80% to 95% occur only once, and roughly 2.7% lies in the top ten. Sequencing input: blood. These receptor sequences come from a man in his late teens or twenties in good health. Each CDR3 is given without its conserved first and last residue.

V gene	J gene	CDR3 length	CDR3 protein
TRBV19	TRBJ1-1	13	ASSIGQGAFAEAF
TRBV28	TRBJ2-1	11	ATSGGSYNEQF
TRBV28	TRBJ1-6	11	ASSLDRDAPLH
TRBV5-6	TRBJ1-6	12	ASSKDRGDSPLH
TRBV28	TRBJ1-5	13	ASSLGQIDNQPQH
TRBV12-3/TRBV12-4	TRBJ1-1	11	ASSADRGPEAF
TRBV11-3	TRBJ2-6	14	ASTGRVGPGANVLT
TRBV12-3/TRBV12-4	TRBJ1-1	11	ASSPQASVEAF
TRBV30	TRBJ1-6	16	ARRGRVARSSYNSPLH
TRBV4-1	TRBJ2-3	16	ASSQGRLAGTSTDTQY
TRBV7-9	TRBJ2-2	10	ASPDDTGELF